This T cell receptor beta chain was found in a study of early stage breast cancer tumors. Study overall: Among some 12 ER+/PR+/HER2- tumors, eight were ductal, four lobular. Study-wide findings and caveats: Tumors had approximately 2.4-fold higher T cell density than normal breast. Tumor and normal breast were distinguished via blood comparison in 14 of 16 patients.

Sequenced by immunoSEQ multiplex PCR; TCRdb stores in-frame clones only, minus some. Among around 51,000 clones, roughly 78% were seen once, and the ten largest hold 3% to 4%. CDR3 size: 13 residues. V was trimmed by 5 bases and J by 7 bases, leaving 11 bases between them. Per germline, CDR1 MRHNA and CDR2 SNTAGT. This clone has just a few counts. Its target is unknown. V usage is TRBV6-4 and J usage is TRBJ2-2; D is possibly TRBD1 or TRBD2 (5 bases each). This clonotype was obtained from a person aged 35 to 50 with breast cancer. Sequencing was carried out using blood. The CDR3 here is CASSPGPSGELFF. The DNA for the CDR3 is TGTGCCAGCAGTCCGGGACCCAGCGGGGAGCTGTTTTTT.